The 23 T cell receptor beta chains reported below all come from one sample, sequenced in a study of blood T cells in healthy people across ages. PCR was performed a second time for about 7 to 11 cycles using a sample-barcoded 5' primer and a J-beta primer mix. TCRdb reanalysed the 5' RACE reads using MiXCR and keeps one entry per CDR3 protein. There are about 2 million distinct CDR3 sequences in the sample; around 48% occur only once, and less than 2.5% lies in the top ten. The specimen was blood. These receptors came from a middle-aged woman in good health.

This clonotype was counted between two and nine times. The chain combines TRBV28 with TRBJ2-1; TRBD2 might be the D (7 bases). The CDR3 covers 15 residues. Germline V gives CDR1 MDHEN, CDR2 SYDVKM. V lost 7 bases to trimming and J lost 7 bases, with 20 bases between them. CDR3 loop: CASTIWGGRRNEQFF. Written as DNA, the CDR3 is TGTGCCAGCACAATTTGGGGGGGGCGCCGGAATGAGCAGTTCTTC.

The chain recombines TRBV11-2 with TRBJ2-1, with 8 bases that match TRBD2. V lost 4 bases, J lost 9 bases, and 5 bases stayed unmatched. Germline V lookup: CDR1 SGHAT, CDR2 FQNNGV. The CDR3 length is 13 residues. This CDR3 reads CASSSGGGPEQFF. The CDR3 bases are TGTGCCAGCAGCTCCGGGGGGGGGCCTGAGCAGTTCTTC.

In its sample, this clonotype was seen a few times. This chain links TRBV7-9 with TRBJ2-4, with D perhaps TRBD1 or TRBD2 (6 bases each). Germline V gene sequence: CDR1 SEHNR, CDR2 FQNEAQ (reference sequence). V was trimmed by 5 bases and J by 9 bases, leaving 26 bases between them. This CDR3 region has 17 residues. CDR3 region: CASSPTWGALLGGIQYF. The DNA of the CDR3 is TGTGCCAGCAGCCCAACGTGGGGGGCGCTGCTGGGAGGCATTCAGTACTTC.

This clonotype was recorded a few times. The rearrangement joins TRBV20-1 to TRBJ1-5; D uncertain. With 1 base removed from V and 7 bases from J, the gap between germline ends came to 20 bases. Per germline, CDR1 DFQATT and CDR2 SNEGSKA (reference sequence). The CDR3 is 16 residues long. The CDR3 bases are TGCAGTGCTAGAGCCCCCTCGCCAGGTACGGAACAGCCCCAGCATTTT. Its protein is CSARAPSPGTEQPQHF.

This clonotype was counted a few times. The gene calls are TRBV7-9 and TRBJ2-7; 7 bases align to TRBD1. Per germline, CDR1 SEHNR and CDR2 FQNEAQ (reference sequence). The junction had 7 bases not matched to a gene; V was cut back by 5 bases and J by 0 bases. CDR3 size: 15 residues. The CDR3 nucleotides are TGTGCCAGCAGCCAACAGGGGAGTAGCTCCTACGAGCAGTACTTC. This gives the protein CASSQQGSSSYEQYF.

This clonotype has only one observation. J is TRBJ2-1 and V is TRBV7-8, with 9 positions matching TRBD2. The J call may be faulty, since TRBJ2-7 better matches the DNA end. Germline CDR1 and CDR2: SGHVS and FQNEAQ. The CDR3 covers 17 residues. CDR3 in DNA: TGTGCCAGCAGCTCAATCCTACGGCTAGCGGGGAACAATGAGCAGTACTTC. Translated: CASSSILRLAGNNEQYF.

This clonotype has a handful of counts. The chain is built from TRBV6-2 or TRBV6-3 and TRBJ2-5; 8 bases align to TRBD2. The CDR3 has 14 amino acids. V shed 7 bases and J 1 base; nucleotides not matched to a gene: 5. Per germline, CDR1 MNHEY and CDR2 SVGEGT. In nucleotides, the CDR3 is TGTGCCAGCATCCGCGGGGGGACCCAAGAGACCCAGTACTTC. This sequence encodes CASIRGGTQETQYF.

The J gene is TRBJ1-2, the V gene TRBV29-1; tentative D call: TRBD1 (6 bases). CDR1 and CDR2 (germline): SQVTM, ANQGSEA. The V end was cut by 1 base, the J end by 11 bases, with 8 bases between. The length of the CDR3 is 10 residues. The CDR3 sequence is CSVEGQGYTF. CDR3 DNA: TGCAGCGTTGAAGGCCAGGGGTACACCTTC.

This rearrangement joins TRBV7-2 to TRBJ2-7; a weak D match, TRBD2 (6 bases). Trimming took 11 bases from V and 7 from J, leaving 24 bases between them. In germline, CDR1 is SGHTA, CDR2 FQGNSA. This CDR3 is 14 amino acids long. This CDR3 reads CALQAGTVYNEQYF. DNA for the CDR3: TGTGCCTTACAAGCTGGGACTGTTTACAATGAGCAGTACTTC.

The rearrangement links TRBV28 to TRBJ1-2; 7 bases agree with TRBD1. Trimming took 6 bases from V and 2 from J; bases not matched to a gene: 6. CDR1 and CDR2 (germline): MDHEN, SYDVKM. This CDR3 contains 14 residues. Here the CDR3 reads CASSGTALNYGYTF. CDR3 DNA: TGTGCCAGCAGCGGGACAGCCTTGAACTATGGCTACACCTTC.

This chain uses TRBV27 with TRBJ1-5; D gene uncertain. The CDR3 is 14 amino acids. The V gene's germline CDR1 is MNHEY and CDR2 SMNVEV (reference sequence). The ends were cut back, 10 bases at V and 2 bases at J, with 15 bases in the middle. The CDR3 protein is CAIRPREGNQPQHF. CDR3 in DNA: TGTGCCATCCGCCCCCGGGAGGGCAATCAGCCCCAGCATTTT.

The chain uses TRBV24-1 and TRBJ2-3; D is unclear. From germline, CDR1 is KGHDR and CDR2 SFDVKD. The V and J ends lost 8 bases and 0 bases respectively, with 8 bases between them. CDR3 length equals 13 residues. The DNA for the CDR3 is TGTGCCACCAAGGATCCTAGCACAGATACGCAGTATTTT. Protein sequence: CATKDPSTDTQYF.

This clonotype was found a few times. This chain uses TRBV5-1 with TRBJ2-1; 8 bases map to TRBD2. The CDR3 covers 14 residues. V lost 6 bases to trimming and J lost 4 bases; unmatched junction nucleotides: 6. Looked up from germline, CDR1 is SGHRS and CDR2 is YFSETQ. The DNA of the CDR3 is TGCGCCAGCATGGTAGCGGGGTCTTACAATGAGCAGTTCTTC. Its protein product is CASMVAGSYNEQFF.

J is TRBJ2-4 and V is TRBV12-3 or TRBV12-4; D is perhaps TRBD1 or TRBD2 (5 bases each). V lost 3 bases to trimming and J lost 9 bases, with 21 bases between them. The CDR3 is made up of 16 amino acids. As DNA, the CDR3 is TGTGCCAGCAGTTTGGAAATTACAGATACGGGGACCATTCAGTACTTC. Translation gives CASSLEITDTGTIQYF.

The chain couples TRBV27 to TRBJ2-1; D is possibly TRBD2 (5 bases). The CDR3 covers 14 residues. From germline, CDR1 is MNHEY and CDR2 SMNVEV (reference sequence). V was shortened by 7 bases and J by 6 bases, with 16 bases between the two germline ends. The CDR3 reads CASTGEGWGNEQFF. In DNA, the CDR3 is TGTGCCAGCACCGGTGAGGGTTGGGGCAATGAGCAGTTCTTC.

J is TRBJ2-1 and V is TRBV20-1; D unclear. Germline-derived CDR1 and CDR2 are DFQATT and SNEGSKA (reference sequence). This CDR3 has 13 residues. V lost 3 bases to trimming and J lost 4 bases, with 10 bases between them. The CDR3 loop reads CSASGGQYNEQFF. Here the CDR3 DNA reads TGCAGTGCTAGCGGTGGGCAGTACAATGAGCAGTTCTTC.

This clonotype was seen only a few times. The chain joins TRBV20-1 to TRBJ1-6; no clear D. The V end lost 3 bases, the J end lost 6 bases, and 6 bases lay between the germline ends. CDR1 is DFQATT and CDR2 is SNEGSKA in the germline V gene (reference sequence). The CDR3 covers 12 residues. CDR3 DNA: TGCAGTGCTAGTGACGGTAATTCACCCCTCCACTTT. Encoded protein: CSASDGNSPLHF.

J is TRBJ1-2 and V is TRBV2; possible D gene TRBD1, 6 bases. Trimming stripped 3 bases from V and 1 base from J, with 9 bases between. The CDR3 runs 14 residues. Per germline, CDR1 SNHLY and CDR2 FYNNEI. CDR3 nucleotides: TGTGCCAGCAGTGATAGGGGGATTAACTATGGCTACACCTTC. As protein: CASSDRGINYGYTF.

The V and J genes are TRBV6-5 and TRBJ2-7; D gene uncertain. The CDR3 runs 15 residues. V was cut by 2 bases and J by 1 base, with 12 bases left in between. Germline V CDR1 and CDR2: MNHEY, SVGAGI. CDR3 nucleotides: TGTGCCAGCAGTTACACGGGTGGGCAGTCCTACGAGCAGTACTTC. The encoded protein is CASSYTGGQSYEQYF.

Written as DNA, the CDR3 is TGCAGTGCTAGAGTCCCGGCAACGAACTATGGCTACACCTTC. Translating gives CSARVPATNYGYTF. The chain carries TRBV20-1 and TRBJ1-2; no firm D call. The CDR3 is 14 amino acids. CDR1 and CDR2 from the germline V gene are DFQATT and SNEGSKA (reference sequence). The V end lost 1 base, the J end lost 2 bases, and 11 bases lay between the germline ends.

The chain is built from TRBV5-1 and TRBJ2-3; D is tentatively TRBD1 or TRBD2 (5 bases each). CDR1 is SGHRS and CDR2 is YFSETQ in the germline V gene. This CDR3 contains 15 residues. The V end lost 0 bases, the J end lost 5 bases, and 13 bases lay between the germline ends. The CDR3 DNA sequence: TGCGCCAGCAGCTTGGGGGGCCGAGGGGTAGATACGCAGTATTTT. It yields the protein CASSLGGRGVDTQYF. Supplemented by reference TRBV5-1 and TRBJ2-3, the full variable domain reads KAGVTQTPRYLIKTRGQQVTLSCSPISGHRSVSWYQQTPGQGLQFLFEYFSETQRNKGNFPGRFSGRQFSNSRSEMNVSTLELGDSALYLCASSLGGRGVDTQYFGPGTRLTVL.

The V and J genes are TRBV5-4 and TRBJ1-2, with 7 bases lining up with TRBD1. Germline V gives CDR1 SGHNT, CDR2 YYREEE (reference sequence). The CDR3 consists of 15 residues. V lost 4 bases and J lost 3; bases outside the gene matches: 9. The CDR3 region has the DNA TGTGCCAGCAGCCGCGTCGGGACAGAACACTATGGCTACACCTTC. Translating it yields CASSRVGTEHYGYTF.

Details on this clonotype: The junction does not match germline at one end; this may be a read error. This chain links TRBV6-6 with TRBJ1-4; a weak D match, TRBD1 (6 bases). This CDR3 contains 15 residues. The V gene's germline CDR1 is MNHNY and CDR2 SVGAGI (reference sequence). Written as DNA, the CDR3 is TGTGCCAGCATCCCCTCCCAGGGGATTAATGAAAAACCGTTTTTT. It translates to CASIPSQGINEKPFF.